The text below deals with one T cell receptor beta chain. Its target is not known. The data were obtained in a study of blood T cells in healthy people across ages. PCR was performed a second time for roughly 7 to 12 cycles using a sample-barcoded 5' primer and a J-beta primer mix. Sequencing of every sample gave 3 million or more CDR3-containing paired-end reads. From the 5' RACE reads, TCRdb called clonotypes with MiXCR, one entry per CDR3 protein. The sample has some 750,000 distinct CDR3 sequences, 20% to 25% seen once. A minimum of 5 micrograms of total RNA was extracted per sample. The CDR3 has 11 residues. Germline CDR1 LGHDT, CDR2 YNNKEL (reference sequence). After removal of 4 bases from V and 8 bases from J, the junction contained 0 bases not matched to a gene. Regarding the study as a whole: Samples with more naive T cells showed higher observed beta diversity.

The chain uses TRBV3-1 and TRBJ1-2; 8 bases are shared with TRBD1. The sequence derives from an older man in good health. The sequenced sample consisted of blood. CDR3 bases: TGTGCCAGCAGCCGACAGGGGGGCTACACCTTC. This codes for CASSRQGGYTF. Supplemented by reference TRBV3-1 and TRBJ1-2, the full variable domain reads DTAVSQTPKYLVTQMGNDKSIKCEQNLGHDTMYWYKQDSKKFLKIMFSYNNKELIINETVPNRFSPKSPDKAHLNLHINSLELGDSAVYFCASSRQGGYTFGSGTRLTVV.